Listed here is a single T cell receptor beta chain. Its antigen is unknown. Base qualities are not at hand, and no much larger clone is one base apart. The cohort was made up of 666 healthy bone marrow donors. At the time of sampling, every cohort member was nominally healthy, though immune exposures that went unrecorded were likely present. The donor was CMV seropositive and belonged to the group of 250 to 300 seropositive cohort members. Each donor provided a peripheral blood sample, and peripheral blood mononuclear cells were used for TCR beta sequencing. Genomic DNA was extracted from the blood cell samples with the Qiagen DNeasy Blood Extraction Kit. The library was built by means of the immunoSEQ multiplex PCR assay. For the multiplex PCR, a mixture combining 60 forward primers for TCR Vbeta segments and 13 reverse primers for TCR Jbeta segments was used. A multiplex PCR assay on genomic DNA amplified the CDR3 region of rearranged TCR beta genes. Amplified TCR beta libraries were sequenced as 87-base-pair reads on the Illumina HiSeq System. Turning to the authors' computational methods: A later analysis counted tens of millions of unique TCR beta chains across the 670 or so repertoires, and approximately 11 million of these chains were shared by at least two donors. To remove PCR and sequencing errors, raw reads were error-corrected and collapsed into unique sequences using a nearest-neighbor algorithm that merged closely related sequences. CDR3 sequences were aligned to IMGT reference sequences to assign V, D and J gene segments. For a sequence to be retained, at least a six-nucleotide match to both a V gene segment and a J gene segment was required. A rearrangement counted as productive if the CDR3 had no stop codons and remained in frame with V and J, and every other rearrangement counted as non-productive. CDR3 was defined by IMGT convention, running from the second conserved V-encoded cysteine to the conserved J-encoded phenylalanine. The earlier analysis of 500 to 600 of the donors excluded sequences that lacked an unambiguous match to a single V gene segment. In an earlier analysis of a few hundred of the donors, V segments were called functional above 56.7% productive rearrangements and were called segregating when the between-donor standard deviation exceeded 5%. A statistical classification framework was built for diagnosing cytomegalovirus status from the catalog of TCR beta chain sequences. V and J gene assignment, in a later analysis, came from comparing TCR nucleotide sequences with IMGT/GENE-DB human TR gene sequences. A later analysis assigned CDR3 sequences and most-parsimonious VDJ recombination scenarios with the TCRdist pipeline. In a later analysis, each TCR beta chain was defined by its CDR3 amino acid sequence together with its V-gene family, and reads lacking a unique V-gene family were excluded. To address suspected cross-contamination and a sequencing artifact, a later analysis removed several hundred highly shared, low-generation-probability nucleotide sequences. A later analysis calculated a clonal expansion index for each public chain from normalized within-repertoire ranks of inferred template counts. In a later analysis, generation probabilities were computed with a VDJ recombination model fitted to out-of-frame rearrangements, and the resulting probabilities were checked against IGoR. In a later analysis, TCR-TCR, TCR-HLA and TCR-CMV co-occurrence was scored with hypergeometric tests, and a repertoire-size bias correction was applied to TCR pairs. In a later analysis, false discovery rates were estimated by permuting HLA or CMV assignments 20 times. In a later analysis, co-occurring TCRs were grouped with DBSCAN, and TCRdist sequence similarity was added when clustering was performed within HLA-allele-positive subsets. Repertoires with fewer than 30,000 or more than 120,000 public chains, plus five repertoires with anomalous nucleotide sharing, were excluded from co-occurrence clustering. This immuneACCESS table, as held by TCRdb, lists in-frame sequences with V and J called but not all clones. Of the missing ones, under half trace to an unresolved V gene in checked studies; the others have no known cause. The V and J calls and clone size are taken from that table; D and trimming were inferred from the DNA. For this sample there are more than 70,000 clones; around 70% appear just once. 7.5% to 8% of the sample goes to the ten largest clones.

The sample originates from a study of cytomegalovirus exposure and HLA in healthy donors (dated by TCRdb to 2016 to 2017). For the study in its entirety: In an earlier analysis of fewer than 750 of the donors, approximately 260 Gb of sequence data and some 120 million unique TCR beta sequences from roughly 180 million T cells were reported. An early release covering some 640 HLA-typed donors comprised roughly 300 gigabases of sequencing data and some 79 million unique TCR sequences. Of the 350 to 450 genotyped donors, 80% to 90% were placed in the genetic ancestry cluster associated with self-reported Caucasian donors. The aim of the study was to test whether cataloging public T cell receptors could identify signatures of past pathogen exposure. The study used immunosequencing to profile the T cell repertoires of several hundred subjects and linked those repertoires to cytomegalovirus serostatus. Along with the roughly 700-subject first cohort, a separate validation cohort of some 130 different subjects was used. The study combined high-throughput TCR immunosequencing, statistical association of individual TCRs with disease status, and machine learning to predict cytomegalovirus infection status. In a later analysis, previously published TCR beta repertoires from 550 to 700 donors were re-analyzed and high-resolution HLA genotyping was added so that TCR occurrence patterns could be studied. Rather than using new phenotypic data, the later analysis identified candidate immune exposures from TCR beta sequences and from how often those sequences occurred across donors. In an earlier analysis of more than 550 of the donors, high-throughput TCR beta sequencing was used to judge whether each TCR beta V gene segment behaved as functional or pseudogenic. Alongside the repertoire data, information on donor age, sex, ethnicity and CMV serostatus was compiled. In a later genetic analysis, genome-wide SNP genotypes for about 55% of the roughly 700 donors were used, and that subset was treated as a discovery cohort. All discovery cohort repertoires had been generated on a single sequencing platform. HLA typing included class I and class II loci at four-digit resolution. The number of typed donors differed by locus: about 620-640 for A, B, C, DRB1 and DQB1; roughly 510 for DQA1; 600 to 610 for DPA1; and around 450 for DPB1. Four or five DR-DQ haplotypes were handled as single units for association and clustering because linkage in the cohort was strong. Among under 450 genotyped donors of the cohort, an average of about 240,000 unique TCR beta nucleotide sequences were sequenced per donor, 15% to 20% of them non-productive. Here is what the overall study found, with its caveats: A later analysis found that most CMV-associated TCR beta chains appeared HLA-restricted, with HLA associations seemingly driven largely by CMV exposure. A later analysis found that HLA-associated TCR beta chains were more clonally expanded and had lower generation probabilities than equally common non-associated chains. The cohort was sequenced for TCR beta chains only, and without alpha or paired-chain data the features that could be detected were limited. According to a later genetic analysis, donors in an Asian-associated ancestry cluster had fewer N-insertions in productive TCRs than the roughly 660-donor mean. Across donors, most TCR sequences were observed very rarely, whereas some public TCRs were present in many individuals. HLA typing was unavailable for some donors at each locus, so association tests used only the typed subset. Because counts were too low, some 17 rarely observed V segments, including chromosome 9 orphons, were excluded from the earlier analysis of some 590 of the donors. A further reported finding was that TCR beta sequences accurately predicted the HLA-A and HLA-B alleles for most subjects in the first cohort. An earlier analysis of some 560 of the donors showed that most TCR beta V segments appeared in productive rearrangements either about 87% or about 30% of the time, which broadly matched IMGT annotations. In a later analysis, several top co-occurrence clusters were reported to appear linked to parvovirus B19, influenza, CMV and Epstein-Barr virus. A cluster of highly shared sequence variants was judged likely to be a technical artifact of the sequencing pipeline. Correlated functional status among segregating V segments might be attributable to linkage disequilibrium, but an unknown experimental factor could not be ruled out. In a later analysis, the rate of TCR association differed among HLA loci, with DRB1 alleles having the most associated TCRs and HLA-C alleles having the fewest. The only immune exposure information available for the cohort was CMV serostatus. The authors suggested that the approach could potentially be generalized to other disease states and immunological phenotypes. In a later analysis, about 16,000 TCR beta sequences were associated with specific HLA alleles at a false discovery rate of 0.05. The 87-base-pair reads could not distinguish some IMGT-functional V segments, including TRBV6-2 and TRBV6-3, so those segments were excluded. Assigning TCR associations to individual alleles was difficult when HLA alleles, especially DR and DQ, strongly co-occurred. A later genetic analysis associated a missense DCLRE1C variant with V-gene and J-gene trimming of TCR beta chains, and an independent cohort replicated the association. The classifier was reported to diagnose cytomegalovirus status with high specificity and sensitivity in both the original cohort and the validation cohort. Roughly uniform sequencing depth across donors was assumed in presence/absence analyses, although this assumption may not hold. A total of 150 to 200 TCR beta chains were listed by the study as associated with cytomegalovirus. In vitro tests confirmed that three of the cytomegalovirus-associated TCR beta chains recognize cytomegalovirus antigens.

The germline ends are 15 bases apart after V is trimmed by 4 bases and J by 3 bases. Sequences GTSNPN (CDR1) and SVGIG (CDR2) are obtained from the germline V gene (reference sequence). CDR3 length: 14 amino acids, cysteine to phenylalanine. Only the CDR3 portion is preserved as DNA: 42 bases, with reading frame beginning at the first base. Material: PBMCs. The chain is assembled from TRBV30 and TRBJ2-5; a tentative D call is TRBD1 (6 bases match). The sequence derives from a man aged 40-50 years in good health and CMV-seropositive. The nucleotide sequence reads as follows: TGTGCCTGGACCCGAGGGGGATTCGAAGAGACCCAGTACTTC. The translation is CAWTRGGFEETQYF.